This T cell receptor (beta chain) emerged from a study of cytomegalovirus exposure and HLA in healthy donors. The germline CDR1 and CDR2 sequences are LNHNV and YYDKDF (reference sequence). The V end lost 5 bases, the J end lost 4 bases, and 14 bases lay between the germline ends. This CDR3 has 14 residues. It was with 60 Vbeta and 13 Jbeta primers that the PCR ran. Profiled with immunoSEQ multiplex PCR; TCRdb holds only in-frame clones, not every one. The table shows 140,000 to 150,000 clones, with approximately 81% occurring only once. The sequenced sample consisted of PBMCs. The receptor's source is a boy aged 2 to 9 in good health and CMV-seronegative. V gene TRBV15 combines with J gene TRBJ1-1; D remains ambiguous. The CDR3 is CATSDTKLFTEAFF. The CDR3, as DNA: TGTGCCACCAGCGACACGAAGCTCTTCACTGAAGCTTTCTTT.